This record concerns one T cell receptor (beta chain) sequence. In germline, CDR1 is MNHEY, CDR2 SVGEGT. The length of the CDR3 is 16 residues. Trimming took off 2 bases at V and 8 bases at J, with 19 bases between the two ends. Original processing methods: Researchers built a distant-metastasis classifier for papillary thyroid cancer that drew on CDR3 differences across clinicopathological groups. TCRdb re-analyzed the PCR reads using MiXCR. These V and J calls derive from TCRdb rather than the authors' analysis. The sample consists of 20,000 to 25,000 clones, 22% of them appearing once. This sample was included in a study of metastatic and nonmetastatic thyroid tumors. Study overall: Samples came from malignant and benign thyroid patients, and repertoires were compared across blood and tumor or nodule tissue.

Thyroid surgery was performed in patients who had received no treatment beforehand. This receptor was obtained from a female donor with papillary thyroid cancer or a benign thyroid nodule (not recorded which). Some clones in this sample may be carry-over from other donors' samples. The source material was tumor tissue. The chain combines TRBV6-2 or TRBV6-3 with TRBJ2-1; D perhaps matches TRBD1 (5 bases). The CDR3 spells CASSYDSLKGSHEQFF. CDR3 coding DNA: TGTGCCAGCAGTTACGACAGTCTCAAGGGTTCCCATGAGCAGTTCTTC.